This section outlines one TCR beta chain sequence together with its context. The data originate from a study of control samples from healthy donors and cancer patients. The assay was immunoSEQ multiplex PCR, and TCRdb's table has in-frame clones only and misses some. The table shows about 40,000 clones, with about 94% occurring only once. The CDR3 runs to 13 residues. Deletions cut 7 bases from V and 0 bases from J, with 7 bases between. This clonotype was obtained from a woman in her fifties or sixties in good health. Material for sequencing was blood. The chain joins TRBV12-3 or TRBV12-4 to TRBJ2-4; no firm D call. The chain's CDR3 is CASTSLAKNIQYF. The CDR3, as DNA: TGTGCCAGCACCTCCCTAGCCAAAAACATTCAGTACTTC.